The rows below give T cell receptor beta chains drawn from one sample of a study of siplizumab effects on memory and regulatory T cells. The assay was immunoSEQ multiplex PCR, and TCRdb's table has in-frame clones only and misses some. The data contain about 110,000 clones, under 95% of them seen just once; the ten biggest clones take up around 0.73%. Sequenced: Tregs sorted from blood. These receptors were taken from a human donor in good health. Both conserved end residues are part of each CDR3. A D gene is named only where the DNA matches it firmly. Expanded clones are given a class, and other clones once, few, many or no size at all.

V gene	CDR3 length	clone size	J gene	D gene	CDR3 protein	CDR3 DNA
TRBV5-1	14	NA	TRBJ2-3	NA	CASSYRTTTDTQYF	TGCGCCAGCAGCTATCGGACTACAACAGATACGCAGTATTTT
TRBV6-5	13	NA	TRBJ1-2	NA	CASSYQGRYGYTF	TGTGCCAGCAGTTACCAAGGTCGCTATGGCTACACCTTC
TRBV5-1	14	NA	TRBJ1-5	NA	CASSLGGGNQPQHF	TGCGCCAGCAGCTTGGGTGGGGGCAATCAGCCCCAGCATTTT
TRBV11-1	14	NA	TRBJ2-7	NA	CASSVRDLYYEQYF	TGTGCCAGCAGCGTCCGGGACTTATACTACGAGCAGTACTTC
TRBV19	15	NA	TRBJ2-3	TRBD2	CASSPGRDHTDTQYF	TGTGCCAGTAGTCCTGGGAGGGATCACACAGATACGCAGTATTTT
TRBV5-4	13	NA	TRBJ1-3	NA	CATGIISGNTIYF	TGTGCCACCGGAATTATCTCTGGAAACACCATATATTTT
TRBV6-1	14	NA	TRBJ2-7	NA	CASSALGESYEQYF	TGTGCCAGCAGTGCCCTGGGGGAGTCCTACGAGCAGTACTTC
TRBV27	14	NA	TRBJ2-7	NA	CASSLVVWGREQYF	TGTGCCAGCAGTTTAGTCGTCTGGGGTAGGGAGCAGTACTTC
TRBV2	13	NA	TRBJ1-4	TRBD1	CASSTTGREKLFF	TGTGCCAGCAGTACGACAGGGAGGGAAAAACTGTTTTTT
TRBV27	13	NA	TRBJ2-7	NA	CASSFDRSYEQYF	TGTGCCAGCAGTTTTGACAGATCCTACGAGCAGTACTTC
TRBV7-9	17	once	TRBJ2-1	NA	CASSLFFVLEGTDEQFF	TGTGCCAGCAGCTTATTTTTTGTCTTGGAGGGGACGGATGAGCAGTTCTTC
TRBV20-1	11	NA	TRBJ2-3	NA	CSATGADTQYF	TGCAGTGCGACGGGGGCAGATACGCAGTATTTT